The TCR beta chain described here comes from a study of post-analysis software for immune sequencing data. CDR1 and CDR2 (germline): SQVTM, ANQGSEA. Trimming removed 5 bases from V and 2 bases from J; junction bases left unmatched: 12. The CDR3 covers 16 residues. In its sample, this clonotype was seen a few times. What it binds is not known. Unique-molecular-identifier-tagged TCR beta cDNA libraries were used. A single record per CDR3 protein comes from TCRdb applying MiXCR to the PCR reads. Among about 770,000 distinct CDR3 sequences listed, 46% were seen once. Findings and caveats of the study: TRBV5-6, TRBV5-1 and TRBV20-1 were among a few TRBV segments more frequent in patients than controls. There was significantly lower normalized Chao1 diversity in multiple sclerosis patients than in controls.

The sequenced material came from blood. This chain joins TRBV29-1 and TRBJ2-7, with 10 bases matching TRBD1. The clonotype comes from a girl under 18 with multiple sclerosis. The CDR3 loop is CSVYGTGDPNAYEQYF. DNA of the CDR3: TGCAGCGTTTACGGGACAGGGGATCCGAACGCCTACGAGCAGTACTTC.